This entry lists 3 T cell receptor beta chains sequenced from one sample in a study of OX40 agonist ivuxolimab in advanced cancers. Method: immunoSEQ multiplex PCR; TCRdb's copy keeps in-frame clones and lacks some. The data contain 35,000 or so clones, approximately 76% of them seen just once; the ten biggest clones take up over 20%. Sample: CD4+ or CD8+ T cells sorted from blood, taken in a trial of the OX40 agonist ivuxolimab. The receptors shown here come from an adult with an advanced solid tumor such as melanoma, head and neck, liver or kidney cancer.

CDR3 region: CATSREKGLNIQYF. Here the CDR3 DNA reads TGTGCCACCAGCAGAGAAAAAGGTCTGAACATTCAGTACTTC. This sequence joins TRBV15 and TRBJ2-4; D unclear. The V gene's germline CDR1 is LNHNV and CDR2 YYDKDF (reference sequence). The CDR3 contains 14 residues. Trimming removed 0 bases from V and 7 bases from J, with 10 bases in between.

This rearrangement joins TRBV28 to TRBJ1-1; D remains ambiguous. Trimming pared 2 bases from V and 3 bases from J, leaving 13 bases between. The CDR3 is 15 residues long. CDR1 MDHEN and CDR2 SYDVKM come from the germline V gene. The CDR3 nucleotides are TGTGCCAGCAGTTTAATCGGACGGAGATACACTGAAGCTTTCTTT. Its translation is CASSLIGRRYTEAFF.

The chain has TRBV6-1 and TRBJ2-1, with a tentative D call TRBD1 (5 bases). Germline-derived CDR1 and CDR2 are MNHNS and SASEGT. V shed 10 bases and J shed 4 bases, with 17 bases lying between them. The length of the CDR3 is 14 residues. CDR3 loop: CATRLRTTYNEQFF. The CDR3 DNA follows: TGTGCCACCCGATTGCGGACAACTTACAATGAGCAGTTCTTC.